This T cell receptor beta chain was recorded in a study of T cell responses to AZD1222 COVID-19 vaccine. Study-level information: Timing groups of about 4 and about 12 weeks for second doses were pooled. Overall study findings and caveats: Only a handful of AZD1222 recipients, roughly six in all, had baseline seropositivity.

Trimming pared 5 bases from V and 6 bases from J, leaving 19 bases between. From germline, CDR1 is SEHNR and CDR2 FQNEAQ (reference sequence). There are 16 residues in the CDR3. As to this clone: The antigen is unknown.

Profiled with immunoSEQ multiplex PCR; TCRdb holds only in-frame clones, not every one. The top ten hold roughly 1.5% of the sample, which has 140,000 to 150,000 clones, around 89% seen once. This receptor was obtained from an adult in good health. This material consisted of peripheral blood, taken on day 0 of AZD1222 vaccination. The chain uses TRBV7-9 and TRBJ1-4; no clear D. The CDR3 DNA is TGTGCCAGCAGCCAAAGGACGGACGGAGAACATGAAAAACTGTTTTTT. Translation: CASSQRTDGEHEKLFF. The whole variable domain, filled in from reference TRBV7-9 and TRBJ1-4, reads DTGVSQNPRHKITKRGQNVTFRCDPISEHNRLYWYRQTLGQGPEFLTYFQNEAQLEKSRLLSDRFSAERPKGSFSTLEIQRTEQGDSAMYLCASSQRTDGEHEKLFFGSGTQLSVL.